Listed below are T cell receptor beta chains from one sample, sequenced in a study of T-cell memory formation after mild COVID-19. TCRdb fed the 5' RACE reads into MiXCR, producing one record per CDR3 protein. The sample holds roughly 200,000 distinct CDR3 sequences, around 15% seen once. The sample was PBMCs or a T cell subset sorted from them (not recorded which). These receptors were obtained from an adult woman who had mild COVID-19 (a few samples of this study predate the infection). Cell type and time point are not known. The conserved cysteine and the conserved F or W are not part of the CDR3 here.

CDR3aa	v_gene	j_gene
SARRLNEQY	TRBV20-1	TRBJ2-7
ASSLEASHGYT	TRBV7-2	TRBJ1-2
ASRSDREADTQY	TRBV4-2	TRBJ2-3
ASRKQASNTGELF	TRBV11-3	TRBJ2-2
ASSLDAAGGAF	TRBV7-9	TRBJ1-1
AISGLATDTQY	TRBV10-3	TRBJ2-3
ASSQDRHLSAGVNNEQF	TRBV19	TRBJ2-1
ASSLDANTEAF	TRBV7-9	TRBJ1-1
ASSLSAVYGYT	TRBV7-9	TRBJ1-2
ASSYGTSGAMNTGELF	TRBV3-1	TRBJ2-2
ASSLDQGRQETQY	TRBV7-7	TRBJ2-5
SASKGTFTDTQY	TRBV20-1	TRBJ2-3
ASSDSIGTGELF	TRBV2	TRBJ2-2
ATQGALSYEQY	TRBV24-1	TRBJ2-7
ASSLARPNTEAF	TRBV5-1	TRBJ1-1
SANEGSEKLF	TRBV20-1	TRBJ1-4
SVEDLGGRAYNEQF	TRBV29-1	TRBJ2-1
ASKGVYEQY	TRBV5-1	TRBJ2-7
ASSWAPNRNEQF	TRBV5-1	TRBJ2-1
ASSPLGGGLFDEQF	TRBV5-1	TRBJ2-1
ASSQEAGLGTEAF	TRBV4-3	TRBJ1-1
ASSLGPARSTEAF	TRBV7-9	TRBJ1-1
ASTGGWINQPQH	TRBV2	TRBJ1-5
ASSYGQGASGRAYNEQF	TRBV6-6	TRBJ2-1
ASSELRTGELF	TRBV6-1	TRBJ2-2
ASKPADRAYEQY	TRBV27	TRBJ2-7
ASSLVAFTAANTGELF	TRBV7-8	TRBJ2-2
ASSEGSLYSNQPQH	TRBV2	TRBJ1-5
ASKRTGYNEQF	TRBV12-3/TRBV12-4	TRBJ2-1
SARVEGLQNTEAF	TRBV20-1	TRBJ1-1
ASTKGPDNEQF	TRBV6-1	TRBJ2-1
SAGEYTGELF	TRBV29-1	TRBJ2-2
SANIPANTQY	TRBV20-1	TRBJ2-3
ASCATGSLPQH	TRBV19	TRBJ1-5
ASSYSIISASGAQETQY	TRBV6-5	TRBJ2-5
ASSLALSGRVYEQY	TRBV7-2	TRBJ2-7